The present T cell receptor (beta chain) was sequenced within a study of beta chain features in type 1 diabetes. Expressed TCRB transcripts were sequenced after all isolated RNA was converted to cDNA. Repertoires were generated with immunoSEQ multiplex PCR, while TCRdb's copy carries only in-frame clones and drops some. This sample has 350,000 to 400,000 clones, with around 13% found just once. In the case of this clone: Its cognate antigen is unknown.

The collection from each donor was one heparinised blood draw averaging roughly 100 mL. General study findings and limits: In all four CD4+ subsets, TCRB CDR3 length was significantly, moderately reduced in type 1 diabetes. The naive, central memory and Treg TCRB repertoires of patients appeared to be more similar to one another than those of healthy donors.

V was trimmed by 5 bases and J by 6 bases, leaving 24 bases between them. CDR3 length: 16 amino acids. Germline V lookup: CDR1 GTSNPN, CDR2 SVGIG (reference sequence). Sequenced input: naive CD4+ T cells from blood. V usage is TRBV30 and J usage is TRBJ2-3; D possibly corresponds to TRBD2 (5 bases). The TCR originated in a woman aged 18-35 years with type 1 diabetes. As DNA, the CDR3 is TGTGCCTGGCTCCTGGCCCCTGGAGGTGGACCGGATACGCAGTATTTT. Residues: CAWLLAPGGGPDTQYF.